The rows below give T cell receptor beta chains drawn from one sample of a study of Graves' ophthalmopathy and Graves' hyperthyroidism. TCRdb itself ran the multiplex PCR reads through MiXCR, one entry per CDR3 protein. The sample records over a million distinct CDR3 sequences, 35% to 40% being singletons. Material for sequencing was peripheral blood or thyroid tissue (not recorded which). The origin of the receptors is an adult man with Graves' hyperthyroidism. CDR3s include the opening cysteine and the closing phenylalanine or tryptophan. The D gene is left open where the match is weak. Clone size is stated in some rows and not others, as once, few, many or a class when expanded.

J: TRBJ2-7; size: few; V: TRBV2; D: TRBD2; DNA: TGCGCCAGCAGCCAAGATCGTGAGGGACTAGCGTCCTACGAGCAGTACTTC; CDR3: CASSQDREGLASYEQYF
J: TRBJ2-2; size: .; V: TRBV20-1; D: .; DNA: TGCAGTGCTAGAGGGATAGCTTTTAAAGCCGGGGAGCTGTTTTTT; CDR3: CSARGIAFKAGELFF
J: TRBJ1-2; size: .; V: TRBV2; D: TRBD1; DNA: TGTGCCAGCAGGGAGACAGGGGGTGGCGATGGCTACACCTTC; CDR3: CASRETGGGDGYTF
J: TRBJ2-5; size: once; V: TRBV7-9; D: .; DNA: TGTGCCAGCAGCACAGCCTTGCCGACCCAGTACTTC; CDR3: CASSTALPTQYF
J: TRBJ1-3; size: .; V: TRBV4-3; D: TRBD1; DNA: TGCGCCAGCAGCCAAGCACAGGGGATTGGAAACACCATATATTTT; CDR3: CASSQAQGIGNTIYF
J: TRBJ1-4; size: few; V: TRBV7-9; D: .; DNA: TGTGCCAGCAGCGGCCGGTTATTTGGGGGTAATGAAAAACTGTTTTTT; CDR3: CASSGRLFGGNEKLFF
J: TRBJ1-1; size: .; V: TRBV6-5; D: .; DNA: TGTGCCAGCAGTGAGGGAGTGGGCCCCACTGAAGCTTTCTTT; CDR3: CASSEGVGPTEAFF
J: TRBJ2-5; size: many; V: TRBV7-9; D: .; DNA: TGTGCCAGCACCCTAAGGGGCCAGGCGGAGACCCAGTACTTC; CDR3: CASTLRGQAETQYF
J: TRBJ2-5; size: many; V: TRBV24-1; D: TRBD1; DNA: TGTGCCACCAGTGATCCTGCGGGACAGGGGGCGGGAGAGACCCAGTACTTC; CDR3: CATSDPAGQGAGETQYF
J: TRBJ2-7; size: many; V: TRBV19; D: .; DNA: TGTGCCAGTAGTTACAGGGACCCCTACGAGCAGTACTTC; CDR3: CASSYRDPYEQYF
J: TRBJ2-7; size: once; V: TRBV12-3/TRBV12-4; D: .; DNA: TGTGCCAGCAGTTTTCCCGCCGGGACGGGAATCTACGAGCAGTACTTC; CDR3: CASSFPAGTGIYEQYF
J: TRBJ2-2; size: .; V: TRBV18; D: .; DNA: TGTGCCAGCTCACCACCGTGGCTGTTCCCCGGGGAGCTGTTTTTT; CDR3: CASSPPWLFPGELFF
J: TRBJ2-2; size: .; V: TRBV24-1; D: .; DNA: TGTGCCACCAGTGACCCCCAATTGGCGGCGGGGGCGCGACACACCGGGGAGCTGTTTTTT; CDR3: CATSDPQLAAGARHTGELFF
J: TRBJ1-2; size: few; V: TRBV5-8; D: TRBD1; DNA: TGTGCCAGCAGCAACGACAGGGGGTGGGGAGGCTACACCTTC; CDR3: CASSNDRGWGGYTF
J: TRBJ1-5; size: many; V: TRBV5-1; D: TRBD1; DNA: TGCGCCAGCCGACCCGGGACAGCTGGCAATCAGCCCCAGCATTTT; CDR3: CASRPGTAGNQPQHF
J: TRBJ2-5; size: many; V: TRBV7-8; D: TRBD2; DNA: TGTGCCAGCAGCCGTAGCGGGAGGGGAGTGGAGACCCAGTACTTC; CDR3: CASSRSGRGVETQYF
J: TRBJ2-7; size: few; V: TRBV19; D: .; DNA: TGTGCCAGTAGTATGGACCCAGGACGGATGCTTTGGGAGCAGTACTTC; CDR3: CASSMDPGRMLWEQYF
J: TRBJ1-2; size: .; V: TRBV5-1; D: TRBD1; DNA: TGCGCCAGCAGCCACGGGACAGGTGGGAGAGGCTACACCTTC; CDR3: CASSHGTGGRGYTF
J: TRBJ1-6; size: many; V: TRBV7-9; D: .; DNA: TGTGCCAGCAGCGCACTGCAATCACCCCTCCACTTT; CDR3: CASSALQSPLHF
J: TRBJ2-6; size: .; V: TRBV24-1; D: TRBD2; DNA: TGTGCCACCAGTGACCCTAGCGGGAGGGACGCCAACGTCCTGACTTTC; CDR3: CATSDPSGRDANVLTF
J: TRBJ1-1; size: many; V: TRBV15; D: .; DNA: TGTGCCACCAGCAGACCCCCTCAGGGGAACACTGAAGCTTTCTTT; CDR3: CATSRPPQGNTEAFF
J: TRBJ2-7; size: many; V: TRBV19; D: .; DNA: TGTGCCAGTAGTACCGCCCTGGGGAGCGGGTCCTACGAGCAGTACTTC; CDR3: CASSTALGSGSYEQYF
J: TRBJ1-1; size: .; V: TRBV5-1; D: .; DNA: TGCGCCAGCAGCTTGGCCCTTATGGAAGTGAACACTGAAGCTTTCTTT; CDR3: CASSLALMEVNTEAFF
J: TRBJ2-5; size: .; V: TRBV7-9; D: TRBD2; DNA: TGTGCCAGCAGCCCCGGGAGGGCTAGCGGGTACCAAGAGACCCAGTACTTC; CDR3: CASSPGRASGYQETQYF
J: TRBJ1-2; size: many; V: TRBV7-2; D: .; DNA: TGTGCCAGCAGCCAATCCCGACAGATACTGAACTATGGCTACACCTTC; CDR3: CASSQSRQILNYGYTF
J: TRBJ2-2; size: .; V: TRBV7-9; D: .; DNA: TGTGCCAGCAGCCCCCAACTAATTACGGGCGGGGAGCTGTTTTTT; CDR3: CASSPQLITGGELFF
J: TRBJ1-4; size: .; V: TRBV7-2; D: .; DNA: TGTGCCAGCAGCTGGGGGATTGAAAAACTGTTTTTT; CDR3: CASSWGIEKLFF
J: TRBJ2-5; size: .; V: TRBV7-2; D: TRBD1; DNA: TGTGCCAGTAGGGGGCTGATCGAAGAGACCCAGTACTTC; CDR3: CASRGLIEETQYF
J: TRBJ1-1; size: .; V: TRBV9; D: TRBD1; DNA: TGTGCCAGCTCCGACGGACAGGGGACTGAAGCTTTCTTT; CDR3: CASSDGQGTEAFF
J: TRBJ1-5; size: many; V: TRBV5-1; D: .; DNA: TGCGCCAACAGCTCAGGGGTAAATCAGCCCCAGCATTTT; CDR3: CANSSGVNQPQHF
J: TRBJ1-5; size: many; V: TRBV11-2; D: .; DNA: TGTGCCAGCAGCCGGGACAATGGGGAGCCCCAGCATTTT; CDR3: CASSRDNGEPQHF
J: TRBJ2-2; size: few; V: TRBV19; D: .; DNA: TGTGCCAGCGCTGACCTGGACTATTCAAGGGTCGCTCTGGCCGGGGAGCTGTTTTTT; CDR3: CASADLDYSRVALAGELFF
J: TRBJ2-2; size: few; V: TRBV6-6; D: .; DNA: TGTGCCAGCAGTGAAGCGCGGGCAGGGGCCACCGGGGAGCTGTTTTTT; CDR3: CASSEARAGATGELFF
J: TRBJ2-7; size: .; V: TRBV6-6; D: TRBD1; DNA: TGTGCCATCAGTGACCCAGGGGGCGCGACCTACGAGCAGTACTTC; CDR3: CAISDPGGATYEQYF
J: TRBJ1-5; size: many; V: TRBV20-1; D: .; DNA: TGCAGTGCTGCTGGACAGAGCAATCAGCCCCAGCATTTT; CDR3: CSAAGQSNQPQHF
J: TRBJ1-6; size: .; V: TRBV15; D: .; DNA: TGTGCCACCAGAGATGGACCTCCGGGTTCTTCACCCCTCCACTTT; CDR3: CATRDGPPGSSPLHF
J: TRBJ2-5; size: .; V: TRBV11-2; D: .; DNA: TGTGCCAGCGAAGATAGGAGCCAAGAGACCCAGTACTTC; CDR3: CASEDRSQETQYF
J: TRBJ2-7; size: .; V: TRBV10-3; D: .; DNA: TGTGCCAGCAGTTACCGCACAGGGATCTCCTACGAGCAGTACTTC; CDR3: CASSYRTGISYEQYF
J: TRBJ1-5; size: many; V: TRBV7-9; D: TRBD1; DNA: TGTGCCAGCAGCCCGACAGGGAACAATCAGCCCCAGCATTTT; CDR3: CASSPTGNNQPQHF
J: TRBJ1-2; size: .; V: TRBV5-4; D: TRBD1; DNA: TGTGCCAGCGGTGGGGGACAGCACTATGGCTACACCTTC; CDR3: CASGGGQHYGYTF
J: TRBJ2-2; size: many; V: TRBV2; D: .; DNA: TGTGCCAGCAGTGGCCGTCGGGGCGCGAACACCGGGGAGCTGTTTTTT; CDR3: CASSGRRGANTGELFF
J: TRBJ2-7; size: many; V: TRBV7-2; D: .; DNA: TGTGCCAGCAGCCAACTCGGAACGTACGAGCAGTACTTC; CDR3: CASSQLGTYEQYF
J: TRBJ1-1; size: few; V: TRBV28; D: .; DNA: TGTGCCAGCAGGACGCCCACTGAAGCTTTCTTT; CDR3: CASRTPTEAFF
J: TRBJ1-2; size: once; V: TRBV5-4; D: TRBD1; DNA: TGTGCCAGCAGCTTGATGGGCGGGACAGGGGAGCGCGGGAGCTACACCTTC; CDR3: CASSLMGGTGERGSYTF
J: TRBJ1-6; size: .; V: TRBV10-3; D: .; DNA: TGTGCCAGCAGTGGATCGGGCTCGTGGCCCCACTTT; CDR3: CASSGSGSWPHF
J: TRBJ1-5; size: .; V: TRBV28; D: TRBD1; DNA: TGTGCCAGCAGTCTGACTCGACAGGGGGATCAGCCCCAGCATTTT; CDR3: CASSLTRQGDQPQHF